These T cell receptor beta chains were read from a single sample in a study of blood T cells in healthy people across ages. One entry per CDR3 protein, called by TCRdb with MiXCR from the 5' RACE reads. There are about 830,000 distinct CDR3 sequences in the sample; under 80% occur only once, and about a quarter lies in the top ten. Source material: blood. The origin of the receptors is a man aged 25 to 40 in good health. CDR3s include the opening cysteine and the closing phenylalanine or tryptophan. D genes are given only for firm matches. Clone size is shown for a subset of rows, as once, few, many or a class of expanded clone.

clone_size	v_call	d_call	j_call	cdr3_aa	cdr3_nt
few	TRBV4-3	NA	TRBJ2-1	CASSQDTTRSSYNEQFF	TGCGCCAGCAGCCAAGATACAACTAGGAGCTCCTACAATGAGCAGTTCTTC
NA	TRBV10-3	NA	TRBJ1-2	CAISESLPEGGYTF	TGTGCCATCAGTGAGTCCCTCCCCGAGGGAGGCTACACCTTC
many	TRBV20-1	TRBD2	TRBJ2-7	CSARPGLVDEQYF	TGCAGTGCGCGTCCGGGACTAGTGGACGAGCAGTACTTC
NA	TRBV3-1	TRBD2	TRBJ2-5	CASSQESLAGGSETQYF	TGTGCCAGCAGCCAAGAGTCACTAGCGGGGGGATCAGAGACCCAGTACTTC
NA	TRBV7-9	TRBD1	TRBJ2-7	CASSFSRDRGRGSYEQYF	TGTGCCAGCAGCTTCAGCCGGGACAGGGGTAGGGGATCGTACGAGCAGTACTTC
few	TRBV9	NA	TRBJ2-1	CASSPHRESELPEREQFF	TGTGCCAGCAGCCCTCATAGGGAGTCAGAACTTCCGGAGCGTGAGCAGTTCTTC
NA	TRBV4-2	NA	TRBJ2-4	CASSQGEYILAKNIQYF	TGTGCCAGCAGCCAAGGGGAATACATACTAGCCAAAAACATTCAGTACTTC
NA	TRBV30	NA	TRBJ1-4	CAWSVGRLEEKLFF	TGTGCCTGGAGTGTAGGGCGGCTGGAGGAAAAACTGTTTTTT
NA	TRBV6-6	TRBD1	TRBJ2-7	CASSGTGIHEQYF	TGTGCCAGTTCCGGGACAGGGATCCACGAGCAGTACTTC
NA	TRBV27	NA	TRBJ2-6	CASSWQGNSGANVLTF	TGTGCCAGCAGTTGGCAGGGGAACTCTGGGGCCAACGTCCTGACTTTC
NA	TRBV6-2/TRBV6-3	NA	TRBJ2-7	CASVLEAPYEQYF	TGTGCCAGCGTGCTGGAGGCCCCCTACGAGCAGTACTTC
once	TRBV5-4	NA	TRBJ2-3	CASSFEGDSRDTQYF	TGTGCCAGCAGCTTTGAGGGTGATAGCAGAGATACGCAGTATTTT